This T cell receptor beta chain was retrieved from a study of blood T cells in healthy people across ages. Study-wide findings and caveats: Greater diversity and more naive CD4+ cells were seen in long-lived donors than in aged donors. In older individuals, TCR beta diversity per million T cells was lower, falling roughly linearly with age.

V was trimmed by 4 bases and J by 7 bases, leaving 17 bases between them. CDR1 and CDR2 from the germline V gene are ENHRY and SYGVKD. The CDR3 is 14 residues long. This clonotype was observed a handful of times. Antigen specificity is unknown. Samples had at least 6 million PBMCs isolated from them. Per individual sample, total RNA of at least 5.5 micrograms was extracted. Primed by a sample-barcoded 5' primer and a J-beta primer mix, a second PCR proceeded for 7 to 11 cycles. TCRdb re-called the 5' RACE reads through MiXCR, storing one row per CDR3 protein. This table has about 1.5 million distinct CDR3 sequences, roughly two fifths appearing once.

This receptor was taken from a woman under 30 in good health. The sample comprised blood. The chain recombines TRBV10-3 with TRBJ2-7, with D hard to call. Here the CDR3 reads CAISGLTDRDEQYF. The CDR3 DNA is TGTGCCATCAGTGGGCTAACCGATCGAGATGAGCAGTACTTC.